This record covers a single T cell receptor beta chain. Its antigen remains unknown. Trimming stripped 4 bases from V and 10 bases from J, with 14 bases between. Germline V CDR1 and CDR2: MNHEY, SVGEGT. This CDR3 region has 13 residues. This entry belongs to a study of response to subunit inactivated influenza vaccine. Whole-study findings and limits: Authors suggested seasonal influenza vaccinations each recruit few new T cells.

From the RT-PCR reads, TCRdb called clonotypes with MiXCR, one entry per CDR3 protein. Here the sample spans fewer than 700,000 distinct CDR3 sequences, over 10% being singletons. This sample comprised PBMCs from blood, obtained more than 35 days after vaccination. This TCR derives from a middle-aged man who received an inactivated influenza vaccine. This chain links TRBV6-2 or TRBV6-3 with TRBJ2-1; D is uncertain. The CDR3 region has the DNA TGTGCCAGCAGTTTCTTCCGGTCACGAGAGCAGTTCTTC. This encodes CASSFFRSREQFF.